Sequencing of this TCR beta chain was carried out in a study of blood T cells in healthy people across ages. With a J-beta primer mix and a sample-barcoded 5' primer, a second PCR ran about 6 to 11 cycles. Via MiXCR, TCRdb re-called the 5' RACE reads, giving one row per CDR3 protein. The sample consists of approximately 810,000 distinct CDR3 sequences, 29% of them appearing once. General observations from the study: Versus aged donors, long-lived donors had higher diversity and more naive CD4+ cells.

This clonotype was recorded many times. The antigen remains undetermined. The CDR3 contains 22 residues. Germline CDR1 and CDR2: LGHNA and YNFKEQ. J was trimmed by 2 bases and V by 0 bases; bases with no gene match: 19. The specimen sequenced was blood. The source is an elderly woman in good health. The rearrangement uses TRBV4-2 and TRBJ2-4; TRBD2 aligns across 10 bases. Here the CDR3 DNA reads TGTGCCAGCAGCCAAGAAAATCGGGACTACGCAGCGGGGGGGCAAACCAAAAACATTCAGTACTTC. Protein product: CASSQENRDYAAGGQTKNIQYF.